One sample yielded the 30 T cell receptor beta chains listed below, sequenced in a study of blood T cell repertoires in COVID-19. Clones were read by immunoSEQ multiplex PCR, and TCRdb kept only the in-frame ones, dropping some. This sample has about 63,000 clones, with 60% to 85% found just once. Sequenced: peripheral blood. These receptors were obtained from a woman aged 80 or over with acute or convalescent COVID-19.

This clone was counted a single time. The CDR3 DNA reads TGTGCCATCAGCTCTAGCGGGAGGGACGGCGACGAGCAGTACTTC. This gives the protein CAISSSGRDGDEQYF. The J gene is TRBJ2-7, the V gene TRBV10-3; 12 nucleotides match TRBD2. The CDR3 runs 15 residues. The germline V gene has CDR1 ENHRY and CDR2 SYGVKD. With V trimmed by 6 bases and J by 5 bases, 8 bases remained unmatched.

The CDR3 here is CASSPSDRNTGELFF. The CDR3 region has the DNA TGTGCCAGCAGTCCATCGGACAGGAACACCGGGGAGCTGTTTTTT. The chain carries TRBV6-4 and TRBJ2-2, with TRBD1 as a possible D gene (6 bases). Germline V CDR1 and CDR2: MRHNA, SNTAGT. V lost 5 bases, J lost 1 base, and 11 bases lay in between. The CDR3 length is 15 residues.

Here the CDR3 DNA reads TGTGCCAGCAGCGTGTGGGAGGCTAACTATGGCTACACCTTC. This codes for CASSVWEANYGYTF. This rearrangement joins TRBV5-6 to TRBJ1-2; the D is unclear. From germline, CDR1 is SGHDT and CDR2 YYEEEE. CDR3 length equals 14 residues. Trimming stripped 4 bases from V and 0 bases from J, with 10 bases between.

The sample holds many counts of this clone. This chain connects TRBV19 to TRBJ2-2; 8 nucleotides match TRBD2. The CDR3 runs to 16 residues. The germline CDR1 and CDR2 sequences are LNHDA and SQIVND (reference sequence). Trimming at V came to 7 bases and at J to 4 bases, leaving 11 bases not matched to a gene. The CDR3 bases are TGTGCCAGTACTCCGGGAGGGGAGTTGTTCACCGGGGAGCTGTTTTTT. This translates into CASTPGGELFTGELFF.

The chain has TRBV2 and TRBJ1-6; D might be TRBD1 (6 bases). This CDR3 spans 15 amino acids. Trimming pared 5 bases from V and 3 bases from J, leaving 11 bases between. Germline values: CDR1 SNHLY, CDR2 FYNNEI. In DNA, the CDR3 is TGTGCCAGCAGTCAAGGAGGGGGCTATAATTCACCCCTCCACTTT. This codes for CASSQGGGYNSPLHF.

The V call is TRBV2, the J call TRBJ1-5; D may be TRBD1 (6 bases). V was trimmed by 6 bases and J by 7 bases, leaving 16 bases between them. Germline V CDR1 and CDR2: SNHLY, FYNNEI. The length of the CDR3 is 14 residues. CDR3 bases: TGTGCCAGCAGGCGGACAGAGGAACGACAGCCCCAGCATTTT. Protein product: CASRRTEERQPQHF.

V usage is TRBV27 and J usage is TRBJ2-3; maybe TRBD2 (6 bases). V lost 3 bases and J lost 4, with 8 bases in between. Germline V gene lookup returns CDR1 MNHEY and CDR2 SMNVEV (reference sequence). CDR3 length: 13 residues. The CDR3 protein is CASSFSSADTQYF. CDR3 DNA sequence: TGTGCCAGCAGTTTCTCTAGCGCAGATACGCAGTATTTT.

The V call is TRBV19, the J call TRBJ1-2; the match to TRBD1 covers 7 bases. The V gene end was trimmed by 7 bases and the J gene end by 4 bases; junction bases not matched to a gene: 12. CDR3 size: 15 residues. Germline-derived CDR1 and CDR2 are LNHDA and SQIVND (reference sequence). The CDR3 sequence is CASTYRHRGSYGYTF. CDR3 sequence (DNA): TGTGCCAGTACTTATCGGCACAGGGGTTCCTATGGCTACACCTTC.

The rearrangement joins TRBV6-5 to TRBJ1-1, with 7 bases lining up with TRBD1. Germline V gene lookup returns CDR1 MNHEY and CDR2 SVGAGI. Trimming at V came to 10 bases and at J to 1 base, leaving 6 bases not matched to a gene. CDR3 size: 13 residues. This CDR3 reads CAIRQGQNTEAFF. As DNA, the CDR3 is TGTGCCATCAGACAGGGCCAGAACACTGAAGCTTTCTTT.

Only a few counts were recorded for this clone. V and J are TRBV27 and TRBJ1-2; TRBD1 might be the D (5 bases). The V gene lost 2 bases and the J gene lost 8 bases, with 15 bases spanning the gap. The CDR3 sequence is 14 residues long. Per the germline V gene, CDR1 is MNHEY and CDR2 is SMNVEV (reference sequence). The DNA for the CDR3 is TGTGCCAGCAGTTTACTTGGCCTGCAGGGCGGCTACACCTTC. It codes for CASSLLGLQGGYTF.

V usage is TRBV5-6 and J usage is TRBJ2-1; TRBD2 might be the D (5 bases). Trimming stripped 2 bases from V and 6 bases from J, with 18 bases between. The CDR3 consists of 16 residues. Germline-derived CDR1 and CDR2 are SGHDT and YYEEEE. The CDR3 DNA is TGTGCCAGCAGCTTATTTGGACTTCAAACCTTCAATGAGCAGTTCTTC. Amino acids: CASSLFGLQTFNEQFF.

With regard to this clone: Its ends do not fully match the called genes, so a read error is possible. The CDR3 region is CVSSPAGGRTGELFF. In nucleotides, the CDR3 is TGCGTCAGCAGCCCGGCGGGAGGGAGAACCGGGGAGCTGTTTTTT. The chain has TRBV5-1 and TRBJ2-2, with 9 bases fitting TRBD2. CDR3 size: 15 residues. Germline V CDR1 and CDR2: SGHRS, YFSETQ.

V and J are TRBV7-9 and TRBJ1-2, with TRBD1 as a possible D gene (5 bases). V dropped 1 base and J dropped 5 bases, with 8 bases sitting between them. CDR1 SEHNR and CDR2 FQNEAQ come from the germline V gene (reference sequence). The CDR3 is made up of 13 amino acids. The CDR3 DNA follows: TGTGCCAGCAGCTTAGTCGGGGGGTATGGCTACACCTTC. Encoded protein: CASSLVGGYGYTF.

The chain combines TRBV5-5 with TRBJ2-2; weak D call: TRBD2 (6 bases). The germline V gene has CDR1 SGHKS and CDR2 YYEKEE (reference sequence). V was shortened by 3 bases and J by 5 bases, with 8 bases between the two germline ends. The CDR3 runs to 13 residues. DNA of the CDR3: TGTGCCAGCAGCTACAGCGGGACCGGGGAGCTGTTTTTT. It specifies CASSYSGTGELFF.

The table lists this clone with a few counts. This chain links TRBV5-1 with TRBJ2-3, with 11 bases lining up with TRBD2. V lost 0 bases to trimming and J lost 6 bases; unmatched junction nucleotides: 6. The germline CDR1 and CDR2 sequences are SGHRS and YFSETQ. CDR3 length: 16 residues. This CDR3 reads CASSLVTSGAPDTQYF. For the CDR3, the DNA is TGCGCCAGCAGCTTGGTGACTAGCGGGGCCCCGGATACGCAGTATTTT.

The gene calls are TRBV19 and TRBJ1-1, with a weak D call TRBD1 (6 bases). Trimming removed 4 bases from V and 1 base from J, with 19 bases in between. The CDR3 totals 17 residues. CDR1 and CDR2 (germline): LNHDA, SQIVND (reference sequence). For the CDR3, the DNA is TGTGCCAGTAGTACTAGAAAGGGGGTAAAACAGAACACTGAAGCTTTCTTT. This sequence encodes CASSTRKGVKQNTEAFF. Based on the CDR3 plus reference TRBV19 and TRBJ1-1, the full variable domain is DGGITQSPKYLFRKEGQNVTLSCEQNLNHDAMYWYRQDPGQGLRLIYYSQIVNDFQKGDIAEGYSVSREKKESFPLTVTSAQKNPTAFYLCASSTRKGVKQNTEAFFGQGTRLTVV.

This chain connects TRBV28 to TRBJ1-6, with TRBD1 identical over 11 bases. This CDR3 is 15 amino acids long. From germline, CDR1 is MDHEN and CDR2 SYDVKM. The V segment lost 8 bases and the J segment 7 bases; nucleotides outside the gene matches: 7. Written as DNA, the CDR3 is TGTGCCAGCCTGGACAGGGGGCCGGGGAATTCACCCCTCCACTTT. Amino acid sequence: CASLDRGPGNSPLHF.

The CDR3 nucleotides are TGTGCCAGCAGCGTCGGACAGGGTGCCGGGGAGCTGTTTTTT. Translated: CASSVGQGAGELFF. V and J are TRBV6-6 and TRBJ2-2, with 8 nucleotides matching TRBD1. CDR3 length: 14 amino acids. Germline-derived CDR1 and CDR2 are MNHNY and SVGAGI (reference sequence). Trimming removed 6 bases from V and 6 bases from J; junction bases left unmatched: 6.

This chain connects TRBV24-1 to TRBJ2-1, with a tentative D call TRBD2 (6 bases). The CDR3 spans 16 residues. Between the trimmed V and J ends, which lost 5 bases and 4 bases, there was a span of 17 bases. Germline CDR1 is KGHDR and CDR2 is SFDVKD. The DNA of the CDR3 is TGTGCCACCAGTGTCGAAGCCGGGGGTGGGTACAATGAGCAGTTCTTC. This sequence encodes CATSVEAGGGYNEQFF.

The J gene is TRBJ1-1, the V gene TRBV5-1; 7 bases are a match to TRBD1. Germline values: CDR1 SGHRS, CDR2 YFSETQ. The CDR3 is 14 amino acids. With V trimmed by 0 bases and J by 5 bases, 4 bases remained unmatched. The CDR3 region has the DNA TGCGCCAGCAGCTTGGGAGGGGGCCTAACTGAAGCTTTCTTT. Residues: CASSLGGGLTEAFF.

The CDR3 loop is CASSQGARSDTQYF. CDR3 bases: TGTGCCAGCAGCCAAGGGGCTCGATCAGATACGCAGTATTTT. V usage is TRBV14 and J usage is TRBJ2-3; D unresolved. This CDR3 contains 14 residues. V was shortened by 1 base and J by 4 bases, with 9 bases between the two germline ends. Looked up from germline, CDR1 is SGHDN and CDR2 is FVKESK.

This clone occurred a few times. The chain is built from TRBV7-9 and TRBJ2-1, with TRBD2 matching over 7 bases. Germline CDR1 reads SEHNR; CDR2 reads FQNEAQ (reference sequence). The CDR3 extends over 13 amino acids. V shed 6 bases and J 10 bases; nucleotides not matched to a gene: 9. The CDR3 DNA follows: TGTGCCAGCAGTCTTCTAGCGGAGACAGAGCAGTTCTTC. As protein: CASSLLAETEQFF.

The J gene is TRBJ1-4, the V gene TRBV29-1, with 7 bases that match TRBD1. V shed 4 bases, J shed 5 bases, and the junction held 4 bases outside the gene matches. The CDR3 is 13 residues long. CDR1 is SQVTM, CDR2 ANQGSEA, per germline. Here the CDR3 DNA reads TGCAGCGTTGCTGCCAGGGGGAATGAAAAACTGTTTTTT. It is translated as CSVAARGNEKLFF. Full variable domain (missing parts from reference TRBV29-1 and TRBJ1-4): SAVISQKPSRDICQRGTSLTIQCQVDSQVTMMFWYRQQPGQSLTLIATANQGSEATYESGFVIDKFPISRPNLTFSTLTVSNMSPEDSSIYLCSVAARGNEKLFFGSGTQLSVL.

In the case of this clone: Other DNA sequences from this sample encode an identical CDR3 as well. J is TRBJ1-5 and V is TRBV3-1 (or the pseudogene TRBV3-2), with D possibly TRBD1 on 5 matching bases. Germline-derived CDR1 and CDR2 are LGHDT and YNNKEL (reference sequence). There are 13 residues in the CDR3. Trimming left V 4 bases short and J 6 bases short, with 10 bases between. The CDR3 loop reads CASSPDRFQPQHF. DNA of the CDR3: TGTGCCAGCAGCCCCGACAGATTTCAGCCCCAGCATTTT.

CDR3: CASSFGGGHSPLHF. The DNA for the CDR3 is TGTGCCAGCAGTTTCGGGGGAGGGCATTCACCCCTCCACTTT. V gene TRBV27 combines with J gene TRBJ1-6; a weak D match, TRBD1 (5 bases). Deletions cut 3 bases from V and 8 bases from J, with 11 bases between. Germline values: CDR1 MNHEY, CDR2 SMNVEV (reference sequence). The CDR3 sequence is 14 residues long.

The CDR3 loop reads CAITTGQGYGYTF. CDR3 sequence (DNA): TGTGCCATCACCACGGGACAGGGCTATGGCTACACCTTC. The genes are TRBV10-3 and TRBJ1-2; 9 bases match TRBD1. This CDR3 is 13 amino acids long. Trimming removed 7 bases from V and 4 bases from J; junction bases left unmatched: 4. The germline gives CDR1 ENHRY, CDR2 SYGVKD.

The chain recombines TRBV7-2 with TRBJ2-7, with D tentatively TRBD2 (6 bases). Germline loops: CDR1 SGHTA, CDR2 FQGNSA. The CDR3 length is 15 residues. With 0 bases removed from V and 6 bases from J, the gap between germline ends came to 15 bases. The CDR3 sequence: CASSLAPGRRGEQYF. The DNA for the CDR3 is TGTGCCAGCAGCTTAGCCCCAGGGCGGCGGGGCGAGCAGTACTTC.

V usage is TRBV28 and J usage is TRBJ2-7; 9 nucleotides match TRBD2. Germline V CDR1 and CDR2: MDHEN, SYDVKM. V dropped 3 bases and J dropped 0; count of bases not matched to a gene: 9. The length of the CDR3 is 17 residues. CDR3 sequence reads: CASSLGLAGPSSYEQYF. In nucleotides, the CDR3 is TGTGCCAGCAGTTTGGGGCTAGCGGGGCCTAGCTCCTACGAGCAGTACTTC.

The CDR3 is CASSSGTRNTEAFF. Here the CDR3 DNA reads TGTGCCAGCAGCTCCGGGACACGTAACACTGAAGCTTTCTTT. The J gene is TRBJ1-1, the V gene TRBV7-2; possibly TRBD1 for D (6 bases). Germline CDR1 is SGHTA and CDR2 is FQGNSA. The CDR3 contains 14 residues. V lost 4 bases to trimming and J lost 2 bases, with 11 bases between them.

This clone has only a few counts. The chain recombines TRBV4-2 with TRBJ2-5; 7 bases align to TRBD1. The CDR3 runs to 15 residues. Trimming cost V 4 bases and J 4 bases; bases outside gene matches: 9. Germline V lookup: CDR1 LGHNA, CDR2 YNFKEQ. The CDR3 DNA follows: TGTGCCAGCAGCCCGGGACAGTCGTATGTAGAGACCCAGTACTTC. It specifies CASSPGQSYVETQYF.